Below, one T cell receptor beta chain is given with its context. Antigen unknown. Here immunoSEQ multiplex PCR was the method, and the copy in TCRdb shows in-frame clones only, minus some. Counted here are tens of thousands of clones, roughly two thirds occurring once; the ten biggest clones make up 33%. The entry originates in a study of early stage breast cancer tumors. Overall study: Approximately 10-fold was the mean read coverage per sample. General observations from the study: Compared with adjacent normal breast, tumors showed around 2.5-fold denser, more clonal T cells.

The CDR3 has 14 amino acids. Germline values: CDR1 SGHRS, CDR2 YFSETQ. Trimming cost V 2 bases and J 10 bases; bases outside gene matches: 5. The specimen sequenced was blood. V is TRBV5-1 and J is TRBJ2-1, with 11 bases identical to TRBD1. The origin of this receptor is a person aged 45-65 years with breast cancer. CDR3 DNA sequence: TGCGCCAGCAGCTTCCGGGACAGGGGGGGCGAGCAGTTCTTC. It specifies CASSFRDRGGEQFF.